The rows below give T cell receptor beta chains drawn from one sample of a study of technical replicates of blood from several donors. Produced via immunoSEQ multiplex PCR; TCRdb's table is partial and in-frame only. The repertoire includes about 72,000 clones, 95% to 96% of them detected once, and approximately 0.22% sits in the top ten. The sequenced sample consisted of T cells isolated from PBMCs. The receptors were sampled from a human donor in good health. The CDR3 runs from the conserved cysteine through the conserved F or W. Each record gives: J gene, clone size, V gene, D gene, CDR3 protein, CDR3 DNA. A D gene is named only where the DNA matches it firmly. Only some rows state a clone size, as once, few, many or a class for expanded clones.

J: TRBJ1-2; size: -; V: TRBV19; D: TRBD1; CDR3: CASSEDRGSYGYTF; DNA: TGTGCCAGTAGTGAGGACAGGGGTAGCTATGGCTACACCTTC
J: TRBJ1-2; size: once; V: TRBV5-8; D: TRBD1; CDR3: CASSFGTAVNYGYTF; DNA: TGTGCCAGCAGCTTCGGGACAGCCGTTAACTATGGCTACACCTTC
J: TRBJ2-2; size: -; V: TRBV15; D: -; CDR3: CATSRDTRSGVTGELFF; DNA: TGTGCCACCAGCAGAGATACAAGGTCGGGGGTCACCGGGGAGCTGTTTTTT
J: TRBJ2-1; size: -; V: TRBV10-3; D: -; CDR3: CASVVGGGVDVQFF; DNA: TGTGCCTCCGTGGTTGGGGGGGGCGTCGACGTGCAGTTCTTC
J: TRBJ2-3; size: -; V: TRBV29-1; D: -; CDR3: CSVDTGLPEDTQYF; DNA: TGCAGCGTTGATACTGGACTACCTGAAGATACGCAGTATTTT
J: TRBJ2-4; size: -; V: TRBV5-1; D: TRBD2; CDR3: CASSRAGAFDGWVNIQYF; DNA: TGCGCCAGCAGCCGTGCGGGAGCATTTGATGGTTGGGTAAACATTCAGTACTTC
J: TRBJ2-1; size: -; V: TRBV10-2; D: TRBD2; CDR3: CASSEPIAGGARNEQFF; DNA: TGCGCCAGCAGTGAACCAATAGCGGGAGGGGCCCGAAATGAGCAGTTCTTC
J: TRBJ1-5; size: -; V: TRBV5-1; D: -; CDR3: CASSWGRLGQPQHF; DNA: TGCGCCAGCAGCTGGGGGCGGTTAGGTCAGCCCCAGCATTTT
J: TRBJ2-2; size: -; V: TRBV7-7; D: TRBD1; CDR3: CASSVNRGPTGELFF; DNA: TGTGCCAGCAGCGTTAACAGGGGTCCCACCGGGGAGCTGTTTTTT
J: TRBJ1-4; size: -; V: TRBV5-4; D: TRBD1; CDR3: CASSLGRDRDNEKLFF; DNA: TGTGCCAGCAGCTTGGGCCGGGACAGGGATAATGAAAAACTGTTTTTT
J: TRBJ2-1; size: -; V: TRBV13; D: TRBD2; CDR3: CASSQPGSGSPHEQFF; DNA: TGTGCCAGCAGCCAACCGGGTAGCGGGAGCCCCCATGAGCAGTTCTTC
J: TRBJ1-1; size: -; V: TRBV27; D: -; CDR3: CASSLSAPVTVTEAFF; DNA: TGTGCCAGCAGTTTATCGGCCCCCGTGACAGTCACTGAAGCTTTCTTT
J: TRBJ1-1; size: few; V: TRBV5-1; D: TRBD1; CDR3: CASSLKGTGNTEAFF; DNA: TGCGCCAGCAGCCTCAAGGGGACAGGGAACACTGAAGCTTTCTTT
J: TRBJ1-5; size: -; V: TRBV5-6; D: -; CDR3: CASSLQGSAQHF; DNA: TGTGCCAGCAGCTTGCAGGGGTCAGCCCAGCATTTT
J: TRBJ1-2; size: -; V: TRBV5-1; D: -; CDR3: CASSFETAFYGYTF; DNA: TGCGCCAGCAGCTTCGAGACAGCCTTCTATGGCTACACCTTC
J: TRBJ2-7; size: -; V: TRBV10-1; D: -; CDR3: CASSSGHYEQYF; DNA: TGCGCCAGCAGTTCCGGACACTACGAGCAGTACTTC
J: TRBJ2-7; size: -; V: TRBV7-9; D: TRBD2; CDR3: CASSRLAGRGEQYF; DNA: TGTGCCAGCAGCCGACTAGCGGGACGGGGCGAGCAGTACTTC
J: TRBJ2-7; size: -; V: TRBV9; D: -; CDR3: CASSALSGSVYEQYF; DNA: TGTGCCAGCAGCGCCCTTAGTGGTTCGGTCTACGAGCAGTACTTC
J: TRBJ2-5; size: -; V: TRBV18; D: -; CDR3: CASSPTGETQYF; DNA: TGTGCCAGCTCACCCACAGGAGAGACCCAGTACTTC
J: TRBJ2-3; size: -; V: TRBV29-1; D: -; CDR3: CSVGPRLKDTQYF; DNA: TGCAGCGTTGGCCCGAGACTAAAGGATACGCAGTATTTT
J: TRBJ1-4; size: -; V: TRBV6-5; D: -; CDR3: CASSSNGGPNEKLFF; DNA: TGTGCCAGCAGTTCGAACGGGGGTCCTAATGAAAAACTGTTTTTT
J: TRBJ2-2; size: -; V: TRBV18; D: -; CDR3: CASSPPPPGTGELFF; DNA: TGTGCCAGCTCACCACCGCCCCCGGGAACCGGGGAGCTGTTTTTT
J: TRBJ2-7; size: -; V: TRBV30; D: TRBD1; CDR3: CAWNRGQGPYEQYF; DNA: TGTGCCTGGAATAGGGGACAGGGCCCCTACGAGCAGTACTTC
J: TRBJ2-7; size: -; V: TRBV6-5; D: -; CDR3: CASSYAEGGESYEQYF; DNA: TGTGCCAGCAGTTACGCCGAAGGGGGGGAAAGCTACGAGCAGTACTTC
J: TRBJ2-5; size: -; V: TRBV5-1; D: -; CDR3: CASSLGTVMETQYF; DNA: TGCGCCAGCAGCTTGGGGACAGTCATGGAGACCCAGTACTTC
J: TRBJ2-5; size: -; V: TRBV7-9; D: -; CDR3: CASSLAIADPEETQYF; DNA: TGTGCCAGCAGCTTAGCGATAGCGGACCCTGAAGAGACCCAGTACTTC
J: TRBJ1-6; size: few; V: TRBV19; D: -; CDR3: CASRDSLNSPLHF; DNA: TGTGCCAGTAGGGACAGCTTAAATTCACCCCTCCACTTT
J: TRBJ1-5; size: -; V: TRBV27; D: -; CDR3: CASSLVSGGSNQPQHF; DNA: TGTGCCAGCAGTTTGGTGTCGGGTGGTAGCAATCAGCCCCAGCATTTT
J: TRBJ1-1; size: few; V: TRBV6-1; D: TRBD1; CDR3: CASILTGTEAFF; DNA: TGTGCCAGCATATTGACAGGGACTGAAGCTTTCTTT
J: TRBJ1-2; size: -; V: TRBV5-6; D: TRBD1; CDR3: CASSPTLGQGGAGYTF; DNA: TGTGCCAGCAGCCCGACCCTGGGACAGGGAGGCGCAGGCTACACCTTC
J: TRBJ1-1; size: -; V: TRBV6-1; D: TRBD1; CDR3: CASSSGGLDTEAFF; DNA: TGTGCCAGCAGTTCAGGGGGCTTGGACACTGAAGCTTTCTTT
J: TRBJ1-1; size: -; V: TRBV20-1; D: TRBD1; CDR3: CSADRATEAFF; DNA: TGCAGTGCCGACAGGGCCACTGAAGCTTTCTTT
J: TRBJ2-2; size: -; V: TRBV7-2; D: -; CDR3: CASTNWGGANTGELFF; DNA: TGTGCCAGCACCAACTGGGGAGGCGCGAACACCGGGGAGCTGTTTTTT
J: TRBJ1-5; size: -; V: TRBV28; D: -; CDR3: CASSLFGFSRGNQPQHF; DNA: TGTGCCAGCAGTTTATTTGGGTTCTCCAGGGGCAATCAGCCCCAGCATTTT
J: TRBJ2-1; size: -; V: TRBV25-1; D: -; CDR3: CASSAGLGFEQFF; DNA: TGTGCCAGCAGTGCAGGATTAGGATTTGAGCAGTTCTTC
J: TRBJ2-5; size: -; V: TRBV20-1; D: -; CDR3: CSARISGTQYF; DNA: TGCAGTGCTAGAATATCAGGGACCCAGTACTTC
J: TRBJ1-6; size: -; V: TRBV5-4; D: -; CDR3: CASSPGRPENSPLHF; DNA: TGTGCCAGCAGCCCTGGCAGGCCCGAGAATTCACCCCTCCACTTT
J: TRBJ1-4; size: few; V: TRBV14; D: TRBD1; CDR3: CASSRQGVGGEKLFF; DNA: TGTGCCAGCAGCCGACAGGGGGTTGGGGGAGAAAAACTGTTTTTT
J: TRBJ2-3; size: -; V: TRBV7-9; D: -; CDR3: CAHGVSAGRDTDTQYF; DNA: TGTGCCCACGGTGTAAGTGCAGGGCGGGACACAGATACGCAGTATTTT
J: TRBJ1-1; size: -; V: TRBV6-4; D: -; CDR3: CASSDSGDAGAAEAFF; DNA: TGTGCCAGCAGTGACTCGGGGGATGCAGGGGCGGCTGAAGCTTTCTTT
J: TRBJ2-5; size: -; V: TRBV2; D: TRBD2; CDR3: CASIRGRMGETQYF; DNA: TGTGCCAGCATTCGCGGGAGAATGGGAGAGACCCAGTACTTC
J: TRBJ1-1; size: -; V: TRBV27; D: -; CDR3: CASRSTGVNTEAFF; DNA: TGTGCCAGCAGGTCGACGGGAGTGAACACTGAAGCTTTCTTT
J: TRBJ2-4; size: -; V: TRBV6-1; D: -; CDR3: CASGAREKNIQYF; DNA: TGTGCCAGCGGTGCGCGGGAAAAAAACATTCAGTACTTC
J: TRBJ1-6; size: -; V: TRBV19; D: -; CDR3: CASSYGASPLHF; DNA: TGTGCCAGTTCATACGGAGCCTCACCCCTCCACTTT
J: TRBJ2-2; size: -; V: TRBV11-3; D: -; CDR3: CASSSGETRNTGELFF; DNA: TGTGCCAGCAGCTCAGGGGAAACAAGGAACACCGGGGAGCTGTTTTTT
J: TRBJ2-7; size: -; V: TRBV6-4; D: TRBD1; CDR3: CASSRTGTGSPYEQYF; DNA: TGTGCCAGCAGCAGAACGGGGACAGGGAGTCCCTACGAGCAGTACTTC
J: TRBJ1-2; size: -; V: TRBV2; D: -; CDR3: CASSEALPGPNYGYTF; DNA: TGTGCCAGCAGTGAAGCGCTTCCAGGTCCTAACTATGGCTACACCTTC
J: TRBJ1-5; size: -; V: TRBV2; D: TRBD1; CDR3: CASSADRGGNQPQHF; DNA: TGTGCCAGCAGCGCTGACAGGGGAGGCAATCAGCCCCAGCATTTT
J: TRBJ1-2; size: -; V: TRBV2; D: -; CDR3: CASRWGSGGVPGYTF; DNA: TGTGCCAGCAGGTGGGGTAGCGGTGGGGTTCCTGGCTACACCTTC
J: TRBJ1-2; size: -; V: TRBV9; D: -; CDR3: CASSVESVLGGYTF; DNA: TGTGCCAGCAGCGTAGAATCCGTCCTCGGGGGCTACACCTTC
J: TRBJ1-2; size: once; V: TRBV2; D: -; CDR3: CASSEGRDYGYTF; DNA: TGTGCCAGCAGTGAAGGTCGTGACTATGGCTACACCTTC
J: TRBJ2-1; size: -; V: TRBV7-2; D: TRBD2; CDR3: CASSLLRASGGQYNEQFF; DNA: TGTGCCAGCAGCTTGCTTAGGGCTAGCGGGGGGCAGTACAATGAGCAGTTCTTC
J: TRBJ1-2; size: -; V: TRBV29-1; D: TRBD1; CDR3: CSATGGVDGYTF; DNA: TGCAGCGCGACAGGGGGCGTTGATGGCTACACCTTC
J: TRBJ1-5; size: -; V: TRBV7-6; D: -; CDR3: CASSLGSGDNQPQHF; DNA: TGTGCCAGCAGCTTAGGATCAGGGGATAATCAGCCCCAGCATTTT
J: TRBJ2-7; size: -; V: TRBV7-9; D: TRBD2; CDR3: CASSSVLRGAFSYEQYF; DNA: TGTGCCAGCAGCTCAGTCCTGCGGGGGGCCTTCTCCTACGAGCAGTACTTC
J: TRBJ2-1; size: -; V: TRBV19; D: TRBD2; CDR3: CASSSGWEGINEQFF; DNA: TGTGCCAGTAGTTCAGGGTGGGAGGGGATCAATGAGCAGTTCTTC
J: TRBJ2-6; size: -; V: TRBV10-1; D: TRBD1; CDR3: CASSETGLSGANVLTF; DNA: TGCGCCAGCAGCGAGACAGGGTTATCTGGGGCCAACGTCCTGACTTTC
J: TRBJ2-7; size: -; V: TRBV9; D: -; CDR3: CASSAGAFYEQYF; DNA: TGTGCCAGCAGCGCCGGAGCATTCTACGAGCAGTACTTC
J: TRBJ1-1; size: -; V: TRBV28; D: TRBD1; CDR3: CASSHAGGSSTEAFF; DNA: TGTGCCAGCAGTCATGCAGGGGGTTCGAGCACTGAAGCTTTCTTT